This TCR beta chain was identified during a study of early T cells in non-severe SARS-CoV-2 infection. Broader study findings: Comparison of clonotypes with VDJdb favored anti-spike CD8 responses while missing private and CD4 specificities.

In the library, individual cDNA molecules carried attached unique molecular identifiers. TCRdb processed the 5' RACE reads anew with MiXCR; each CDR3 protein has one entry. This table holds fewer than 75,000 distinct CDR3 sequences, 20% to 25% found once. This clonotype appeared a few times. Its antigen remains unidentified. The germline CDR1 and CDR2 sequences are SGHAT and FQNNGV. The CDR3 length is 12 residues. Trimming took 4 bases from V and 6 from J, leaving 9 bases between them. This TCR came from an adult who was a healthcare worker with PCR-confirmed SARS-CoV-2 infection or an uninfected control (not recorded which). Material: whole blood, obtained at baseline. This rearrangement joins TRBV11-2 to TRBJ1-1, with D tentatively TRBD1 (5 bases). The CDR3 region has the DNA TGTGCCAGCAGCTCATCGGGACCTGAAGCTTTCTTT. Encoded protein: CASSSSGPEAFF.